This TCR beta chain was sequenced for a study of blood T cell repertoires in COVID-19. Study information: Both acute and convalescent COVID-19 samples were obtained from the United States, Italy and Spain. The analysed material was cDNA or gDNA that came from T cells, B-cell-depleted T cells, or PBMCs.

Clones were read by immunoSEQ multiplex PCR, and TCRdb kept only the in-frame ones, dropping some. The repertoire includes approximately 280,000 clones, 85% of them detected once, and more than 4.5% sits in the top ten. After removal of 4 bases from V and 3 bases from J, the junction contained 12 bases not matched to a gene. The CDR3 has 18 residues. Germline CDR1 is SGDLS and CDR2 is YYNGEE. Sequenced material: peripheral blood. The chain combines TRBV9 with TRBJ1-6; 8 bases align to TRBD1. This clonotype was obtained from a man aged 45-65 years with active or convalescent COVID-19. The CDR3 DNA follows: TGTGCCAGCAGCAAACAGACAGGGGTCGGGAACTATAATTCACCCCTCCACTTT. Encoded protein: CASSKQTGVGNYNSPLHF.